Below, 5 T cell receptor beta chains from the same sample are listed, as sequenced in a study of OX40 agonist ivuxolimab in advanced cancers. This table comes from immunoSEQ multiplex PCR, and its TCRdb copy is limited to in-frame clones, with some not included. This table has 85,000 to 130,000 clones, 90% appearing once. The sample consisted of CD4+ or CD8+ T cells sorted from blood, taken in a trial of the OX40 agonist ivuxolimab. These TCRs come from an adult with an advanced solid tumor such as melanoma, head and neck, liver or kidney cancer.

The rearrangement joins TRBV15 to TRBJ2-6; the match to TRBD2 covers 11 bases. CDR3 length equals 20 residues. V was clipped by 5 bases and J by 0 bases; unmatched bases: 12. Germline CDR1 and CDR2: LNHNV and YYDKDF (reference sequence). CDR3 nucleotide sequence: TGTGCCACCAGCTCTTACGAGACTAGCGGGGAAAGCTCTGGGGCCAACGTCCTGACTTTC. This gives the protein CATSSYETSGESSGANVLTF.

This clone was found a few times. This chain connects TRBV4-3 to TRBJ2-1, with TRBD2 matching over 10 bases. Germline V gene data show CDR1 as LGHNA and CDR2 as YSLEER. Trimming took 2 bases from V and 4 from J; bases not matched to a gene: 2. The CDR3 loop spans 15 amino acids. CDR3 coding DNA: TGCGCCAGCAGCCAACCTAGCGGGGGATACAATGAGCAGTTCTTC. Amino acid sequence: CASSQPSGGYNEQFF.

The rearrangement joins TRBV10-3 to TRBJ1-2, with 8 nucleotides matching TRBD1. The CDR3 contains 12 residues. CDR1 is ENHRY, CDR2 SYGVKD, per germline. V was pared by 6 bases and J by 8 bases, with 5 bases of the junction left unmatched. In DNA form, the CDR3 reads TGTGCCATCAGCGCCAGGGGGCGAGGCTACACCTTC. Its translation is CAISARGRGYTF.

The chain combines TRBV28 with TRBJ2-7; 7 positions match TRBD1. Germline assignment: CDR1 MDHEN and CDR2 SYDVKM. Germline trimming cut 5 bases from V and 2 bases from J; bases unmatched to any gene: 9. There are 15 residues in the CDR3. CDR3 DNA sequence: TGTGCCAGCAGTCAACCGGGACAGATTACCTACGAGCAGTACTTC. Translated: CASSQPGQITYEQYF. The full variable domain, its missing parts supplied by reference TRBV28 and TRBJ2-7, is DVKVTQSSRYLVKRTGEKVFLECVQDMDHENMFWYRQDPGLGLRLIYFSYDVKMKEKGDIPEGYSVSREKKERFSLILESASTNQTSMYLCASSQPGQITYEQYFGPGTRLTVT.

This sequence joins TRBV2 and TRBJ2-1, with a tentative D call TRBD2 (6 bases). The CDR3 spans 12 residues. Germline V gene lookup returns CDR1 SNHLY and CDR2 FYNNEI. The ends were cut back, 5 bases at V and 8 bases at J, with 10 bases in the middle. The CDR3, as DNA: TGTGCCAGCAGTTGGGACTTCGATGAGCAGTTCTTC. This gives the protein CASSWDFDEQFF.